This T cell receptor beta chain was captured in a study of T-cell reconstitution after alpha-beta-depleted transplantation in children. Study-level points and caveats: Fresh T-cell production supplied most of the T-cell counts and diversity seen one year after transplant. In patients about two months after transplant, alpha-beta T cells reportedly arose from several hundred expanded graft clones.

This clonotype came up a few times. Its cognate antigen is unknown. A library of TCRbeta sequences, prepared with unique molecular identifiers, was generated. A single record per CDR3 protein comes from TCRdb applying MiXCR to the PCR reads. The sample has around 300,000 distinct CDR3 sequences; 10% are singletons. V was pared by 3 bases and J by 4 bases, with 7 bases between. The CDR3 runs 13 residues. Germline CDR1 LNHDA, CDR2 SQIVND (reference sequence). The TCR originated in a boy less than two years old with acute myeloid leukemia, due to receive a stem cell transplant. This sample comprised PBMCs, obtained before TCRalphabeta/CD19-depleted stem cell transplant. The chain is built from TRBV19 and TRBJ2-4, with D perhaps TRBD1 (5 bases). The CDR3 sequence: CASSIYRKNIQYF. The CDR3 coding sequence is TGTGCCAGTAGTATTTACAGGAAAAACATTCAGTACTTC.